Below, 14 T cell receptor beta chains from the same sample are listed, as sequenced in a study of shared clonotypes between healthy human individuals. Assay: immunoSEQ multiplex PCR; the TCRdb copy retains only in-frame clones and omits some. This table holds some 490,000 clones, around 73% found once. The sequenced sample consisted of PBMCs. The receptors come from a woman in her forties in good health. Some clones in this sample may be carry-over from other donors' samples.

The rearrangement links TRBV7-2 to TRBJ2-7; TRBD2 matches 12 bases. The germline V gene has CDR1 SGHTA and CDR2 FQGNSA. The V and J ends lost 3 bases and 6 bases, in that order; junction bases with no gene match: 9. CDR3 length equals 16 residues. The CDR3 here is CASSFASGRGGVEQYF. In DNA form, the CDR3 reads TGTGCCAGCAGCTTTGCTAGCGGGAGGGGAGGCGTCGAGCAGTACTTC.

In regard to this clone: A read error is likely here: a far larger clone is one base away. The rearrangement uses TRBV7-2 and TRBJ1-1, with D unresolved. Germline values: CDR1 SGHTA, CDR2 FQGNSA. The CDR3 is 14 residues long. CDR3 in DNA: TGTGCCAGCAGCTTCGGGATGTTGAACGCTGAAGCTTTCTTT. Its translation is CASSFGMLNAEAFF.

This clone is a singleton in its sample. The chain couples TRBV2 to TRBJ2-7, with a tentative D call TRBD1 (6 bases). Deletions cut 1 base from V and 3 bases from J, with 10 bases between. The CDR3 runs 14 residues. In germline, CDR1 is SNHLY, CDR2 FYNNEI. CDR3 sequence reads: CASSEDGQHYEQYF. The CDR3 DNA reads TGTGCCAGCAGTGAAGACGGACAGCACTACGAGCAGTACTTC.

The chain carries TRBV5-1 and TRBJ2-7, with TRBD2 matching over 10 bases. The CDR3 sequence is 16 residues long. V lost 4 bases, J lost 4 bases, and 11 bases stayed unmatched. CDR1 SGHRS and CDR2 YFSETQ come from the germline V gene. CDR3 residues: CASSVGLADASYEQYF. In DNA, the CDR3 is TGCGCCAGCAGCGTTGGACTAGCGGATGCTTCATACGAGCAGTACTTC.

The chain employs TRBV28 and TRBJ2-1; D remains ambiguous. Trimming pared 2 bases from V and 7 bases from J, leaving 12 bases between. The CDR3 loop spans 14 amino acids. The V gene's germline CDR1 is MDHEN and CDR2 SYDVKM. CDR3 sequence: CASSLVLRLNEQFF. CDR3 coding DNA: TGTGCCAGCAGTTTAGTGCTTAGGCTGAATGAGCAGTTCTTC.

A few counts support this clone. V is TRBV18 and J is TRBJ1-2, with D possibly matching TRBD1 (6 bases). The CDR3 spans 13 residues. Trimming shortened V by 6 bases and J by 4 bases, and 12 bases separated the two germline ends. Germline CDR1 KGHSH, CDR2 LQKENI. CDR3 in amino acids: CASSPGQIYGYTF. The CDR3 coding sequence is TGTGCCAGCTCGCCTGGACAGATCTATGGCTACACCTTC.

CDR3 protein: CASSTPTGARGAYEQYF. CDR3 sequence (DNA): TGTGCCAGCAGTACCCCGACAGGGGCACGGGGGGCCTACGAGCAGTACTTC. The chain carries TRBV28 and TRBJ2-7, with D possibly matching TRBD1 (8 bases). V was trimmed by 5 bases and J by 2 bases, leaving 22 bases between them. The CDR3 contains 17 residues. Germline V CDR1 and CDR2: MDHEN, SYDVKM.

The chain recombines TRBV10-3 with TRBJ1-5, with D possibly matching TRBD1 (6 bases). Trimming stripped 6 bases from V and 3 bases from J, with 18 bases between. The CDR3 sequence is 16 residues long. Germline V lookup: CDR1 ENHRY, CDR2 SYGVKD. Here the CDR3 DNA reads TGTGCCATCAGCGAAAAACAGGGCGTGGTCAATCAGCCCCAGCATTTT. Translation: CAISEKQGVVNQPQHF.

The chain is built from TRBV5-1 and TRBJ1-2, with D maybe TRBD1 (6 bases). Germline V CDR1 and CDR2: SGHRS, YFSETQ. Trimming shortened V by 2 bases and J by 3 bases, and 11 bases separated the two germline ends. The CDR3 totals 14 residues. CDR3 nucleotide sequence: TGCGCCAGCAGCTTCCGGGACACGCACTATGGCTACACCTTC. It encodes CASSFRDTHYGYTF.

For this clone: The sample has other DNA sequences that encode this CDR3 too. V and J are TRBV30 and TRBJ2-1; D gene unclear. Germline CDR1 GTSNPN, CDR2 SVGIG (reference sequence). This CDR3 has 12 residues. The V gene lost 3 bases and the J gene lost 7 bases, with 10 bases spanning the gap. The CDR3 region has the DNA TGTGCCTGGAGCGTCGGCCTGAATGAGCAGTTCTTC. Translation: CAWSVGLNEQFF.

This CDR3 reads CASSDTGTGTNEKLFF. The DNA for the CDR3 is TGTGCCAGCAGCGACACCGGGACAGGGACTAATGAAAAACTGTTTTTT. V is TRBV7-9 and J is TRBJ1-4; 9 bases are shared with TRBD1. Germline V gene sequence: CDR1 SEHNR, CDR2 FQNEAQ (reference sequence). The junction had 6 bases not matched to a gene; V was cut back by 5 bases and J by 2 bases. The CDR3 runs to 16 residues.

The rearrangement joins TRBV5-4 to TRBJ1-4; 10 bases align to TRBD1. The length of the CDR3 is 15 residues. The ends lost 1 base at V and 7 bases at J; junction bases unmatched: 4. The germline CDR1 and CDR2 sequences are SGHNT and YYREEE (reference sequence). The CDR3 DNA is TGTGCCAGCAGCTTGCGGACAGGGGGTTCTGAAAAACTGTTTTTT. Residues: CASSLRTGGSEKLFF.

This chain joins TRBV5-4 and TRBJ2-1; D is undetermined. In germline, CDR1 is SGHNT, CDR2 YYREEE (reference sequence). The CDR3 spans 16 residues. V lost 2 bases, J lost 2 bases, and 14 bases lay in between. The CDR3 here is CASSLGSPSPYNEQFF. CDR3 nucleotide sequence: TGTGCCAGCAGCTTAGGTAGTCCCTCTCCCTACAATGAGCAGTTCTTC.

In DNA form, the CDR3 reads TGTGCCAGCAGCTTAGCCGGGACTTACACAGATACGCAGTATTTT. Translation gives CASSLAGTYTDTQYF. The chain uses TRBV7-3 and TRBJ2-3; TRBD2 is a possible D gene (6 bases). The V end was cut by 2 bases, the J end by 2 bases, with 11 bases between. This CDR3 is 15 amino acids long. CDR1 is SGHTA and CDR2 is FQGTGA in the germline V gene.